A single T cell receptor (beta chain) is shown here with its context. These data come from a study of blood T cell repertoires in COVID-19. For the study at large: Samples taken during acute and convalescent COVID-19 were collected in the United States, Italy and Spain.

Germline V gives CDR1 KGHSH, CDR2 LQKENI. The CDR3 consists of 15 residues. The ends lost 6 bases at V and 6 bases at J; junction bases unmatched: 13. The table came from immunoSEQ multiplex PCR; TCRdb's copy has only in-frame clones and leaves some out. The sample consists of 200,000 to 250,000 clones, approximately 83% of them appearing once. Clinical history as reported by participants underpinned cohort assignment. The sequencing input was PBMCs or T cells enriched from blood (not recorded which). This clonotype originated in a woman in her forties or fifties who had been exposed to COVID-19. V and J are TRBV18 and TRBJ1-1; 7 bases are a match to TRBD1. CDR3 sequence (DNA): TGTGCCAGCTCCCCATCCAGGGGGGTAATTTCTGAAGCTTTCTTT. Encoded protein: CASSPSRGVISEAFF.